This T cell receptor (beta chain) came from a study of a mutant IDH1 vaccine in newly diagnosed glioma (dated by TCRdb to the early 2020s). Regarding the complete study: Across visits V03 through V10, patients got a total of eight vaccinations, given in weeks 1, 3, 5, 7, 11, 15, 19 and 23. In the chemotherapy-containing groups, vaccination started alongside temozolomide cycles, whereas in patients who had radiotherapy alone it started 4-6 weeks after radiotherapy. Of the approximately 30 treated patients, approximately 62% were male and roughly 40% were female, and a mean age of roughly 40 years was recorded. Prior to enrollment, patients had been given standard therapy consisting of radiotherapy alone, temozolomide alone, or radiochemotherapy with temozolomide, with the combination given to most patients. Peripheral blood was drawn at six visits: V03 (baseline), V05, V07, V10, V12 and V13. For exploratory analyses, about two dozen treated patients had longitudinal TCRB deep sequencing done wherever samples were available.

Library construction relied on the immunoSEQ multiplex PCR assay. The hsTCRB Kit was used according to the manufacturer's protocol to amplify rearranged TCR beta chain sequences. TCRB libraries were sequenced on an Illumina MiSeq. Per the original workflow: The kit vendor's proprietary platform handled demultiplexing, trimming and gene mapping. Sourced from immuneACCESS, this table was stored by TCRdb with only in-frame sequences that have V and J called. A share of the clones is absent; for the studies checked, an unresolved V gene accounts for under half, and the remainder has no known explanation. V, J and clone size are those of that table, while D and trimming were read from the DNA. Recorded for this sample are about 110,000 clones; roughly nine tenths of them occurred a single time. In total, the top ten clones hold 0.6% to 0.7% of the sample. The intended sense of this specimen's time point label: week 11, during vaccination. Each vaccine dose was 300 ug of a 20-mer mutant IDH1 peptide in Montanide, given subcutaneously with topical imiquimod. Newly diagnosed WHO grade 3 or 4 IDH1-mutant astrocytomas showing loss of nuclear ATRX were present in the donors. The samples were drawn from NOA16, a multicentre, single-arm, open-label phase I trial in Germany that tested a mutant IDH1 peptide vaccine in humans for the first time. Genomic DNA for TCRB sequencing was isolated from EDTA blood with the DNeasy Blood and Tissue Kit.

This clone was seen a handful of times. Its antigen is not yet known. No base qualities exist here, and no much larger clone lies one base off it. The CDR3 contains 15 residues, cysteine and phenylalanine counted. This entry keeps only the CDR3 DNA: 45 bases, framed from base 1. The germline V gene yields SGHRS for CDR1 and YFSETQ for CDR2. Compared with germline, V lacks 4 bases and J lacks 7 bases; bases without a gene match: 10. The full study reports these points: PBMC samples for TCRB deep sequencing were selected based on availability. According to the authors, sample limitations meant that analyses of patient blood samples could not be reproduced. Immune responses induced by the vaccine were seen in roughly 95% of patients across multiple MHC alleles. No apparent relationship was observed between pseudoprogression and alterations in the top peripheral T cell clonotypes detected by TCRB sequencing.

This clonotype was sampled from a woman aged 50 to 60 with glioma. This sample comprised PBMCs, obtained from a glioma patient whose treatment included an IDH1 peptide vaccine. The sequence links TRBV5-1 to TRBJ2-1; TRBD1 aligns with 8 central bases. Here the CDR3 is given as CASSRIATGENEQFF. Read as DNA, the sequence is TGCGCCAGCAGCCGAATCGCGACAGGGGAAAATGAGCAGTTCTTC.